The clone carrying this T cell receptor beta chain came up many times. Its specificity is unknown. This specimen comes from a study of CD8 T cells in ankylosing spondylitis. Study-level findings and limits: Researchers reportedly found disease-linked clones significantly enriched in matched ankylosing spondylitis synovial fluid. Blood of patients with ankylosing spondylitis appeared to be characterized by a TCR beta motif of seven or eight highly homologous variants.

CDR3 length equals 14 residues. Germline V gene sequence: CDR1 SGHRS, CDR2 YFSETQ. Losses at the gene ends were 4 bases for V and 4 bases for J; bases not matched to a gene: 3. TCRdb re-analysed the 5' RACE reads in MiXCR, keeping a single row per CDR3 protein. The sample has around 430,000 distinct CDR3 sequences; 15% to 20% are singletons. The TCR was taken from a male donor with ankylosing spondylitis. Sequencing was done on a sample of blood, either unsorted or a sorted T cell fraction (not recorded which). The chain is built from TRBV5-1 and TRBJ2-5; 11 nucleotides line up with TRBD2. The CDR3 is CASSPTSGAETQYF. In DNA form, the CDR3 reads TGCGCCAGCAGCCCGACTAGCGGGGCAGAGACCCAGTACTTC.